The clone carrying this T cell receptor beta chain was picked up many times. Germline V gives CDR1 LNHNV, CDR2 YYDKDF (reference sequence). The CDR3 runs 17 residues. Unmatched junction bases numbered 9, after V lost 0 bases and J lost 6 bases. The data originate from a study of regulatory T cells in long-lasting Graves disease. With iRepertoire HTBI primers and Arm-PCR of CDR3 regions, TCR beta libraries were built. TCRdb recomputed calls from the multiplex PCR reads with MiXCR, one row per CDR3 protein. The sample consists of approximately 400,000 distinct CDR3 sequences, approximately 15% of them appearing once. Sample time point: newly diagnosed GD, antithyroid drugs for less than 3 months. PBMC-derived RNA was used for the TCR library. This same sample was also taken into another study, of T cells in Graves' hyperthyroidism and ophthalmopathy. According to that study: The HTBI primer set was used in a first-round RT-PCR of the TCR CDR3.

Sequences were derived from peripheral blood mononuclear cells (PBMCs), sampled at new diagnosis, from a patient treated with antithyroid drugs. This receptor was taken from a woman aged 40-49 years with Graves disease. This chain uses TRBV15 with TRBJ2-2; 8 nucleotides match TRBD2. The CDR3: CATSRDFSGILPGELFF. DNA for the CDR3: TGTGCCACCAGCAGAGATTTTAGCGGGATTTTGCCCGGGGAGCTGTTTTTT.